Following are 10 T cell receptor beta chains from one sample sequenced in a study of CD8 T cells in ankylosing spondylitis. TCRdb reprocessed the 5' RACE reads via MiXCR and lists one record per CDR3 protein. Among roughly 230,000 distinct CDR3 sequences, about 10% were seen once, and the ten largest hold about 3%. The sequencing input was blood, either unsorted or a sorted T cell fraction (not recorded which). The receptors stem from a male donor with ankylosing spondylitis or in good health (not recorded which).

This clonotype was observed many times. The V and J genes are TRBV29-1 and TRBJ2-2; a weak D match, TRBD1 (5 bases). This CDR3 is built from 14 residues. Trimming left V 1 base short and J 4 bases short, with 10 bases between. Looked up from germline, CDR1 is SQVTM and CDR2 is ANQGSEA. For the CDR3, the DNA is TGCAGCGTTGAAGGCCAGGGCGGCACCGGGGAGCTGTTTTTT. It specifies CSVEGQGGTGELFF.

This clonotype was seen many times. One junction end does not reproduce the germline sequence, and a read error may be involved. V usage is TRBV2 and J usage is TRBJ2-1; tentative D call: TRBD1 (6 bases). Germline CDR1 is SNHLY and CDR2 is FYNNEI. This CDR3 comprises 13 residues. For the CDR3, the DNA is TGTGCCAGCAGTGAAACCAGTCAGGGGACATCGATATTC. Translated, it gives CASSETSQGTSIF.

The table lists this clonotype with many counts. This chain links TRBV5-1 with TRBJ2-1; 10 positions agree with TRBD1. Trimming at V came to 2 bases and at J to 9 bases, leaving 5 bases not matched to a gene. Germline V CDR1 and CDR2: SGHRS, YFSETQ. This CDR3 is built from 14 residues. CDR3 nucleotide sequence: TGCGCCAGCAGCTTCGGGACAGGGGTACGTGAGCAGTTCTTC. Its translation is CASSFGTGVREQFF.

The sample holds many counts of this clonotype. CDR3 loop: CASSLGHPLYGYTF. The CDR3 DNA is TGTGCCAGCAGCTTGGGCCACCCGCTATACGGCTACACCTTC. This chain connects TRBV5-5 to TRBJ1-2, with D uncertain. The V gene lost 0 bases and the J gene lost 8 bases, with 14 bases spanning the gap. The CDR3 length is 14 residues. Germline CDR1 is SGHKS and CDR2 is YYEKEE (reference sequence).

In this sample, this clonotype turned up a few times. V gene TRBV7-2 combines with J gene TRBJ2-5; 7 nucleotides align to TRBD1. Germline V gene data show CDR1 as SGHTA and CDR2 as FQGNSA. V lost 6 bases to trimming and J lost 2 bases; unmatched junction nucleotides: 9. This CDR3 has 15 residues. The CDR3 region is CASRLYNRGQETQYF. The CDR3 DNA is TGTGCCAGCAGGCTATATAACAGGGGACAAGAGACCCAGTACTTC.

This clonotype was recorded at least ten times. The chain links TRBV7-8 to TRBJ2-3, with 9 nucleotides matching TRBD2. V lost 2 bases to trimming and J lost 0 bases; unmatched junction nucleotides: 6. Germline loops: CDR1 SGHVS, CDR2 FQNEAQ. The CDR3 contains 17 residues. CDR3 sequence reads: CASSLWASGASTDTQYF. CDR3 in DNA: TGTGCCAGCAGCTTATGGGCTAGCGGGGCGAGCACAGATACGCAGTATTTT.

At least ten counts were recorded for this clonotype. The chain links TRBV20-1 to TRBJ1-5, with D tentatively TRBD1 (5 bases). V was trimmed by 6 bases and J by 1 base, leaving 10 bases between them. The CDR3 consists of 13 residues. Germline CDR1 reads DFQATT; CDR2 reads SNEGSKA (reference sequence). The DNA for the CDR3 is TGCAGTGCGAGCGGGACCAGCAATCAGCCCCAGCATTTT. Translated: CSASGTSNQPQHF.

The gene calls are TRBV9 and TRBJ2-3, with 9 bases aligning to TRBD1. This CDR3 contains 15 residues. Germline loops: CDR1 SGDLS, CDR2 YYNGEE. The J segment lost 2 bases and the V segment lost 4 bases, leaving 5 bases of the junction unmatched. Here the CDR3 reads CASSPRQGDTDTQYF. CDR3 sequence (DNA): TGTGCCAGCAGCCCCCGACAGGGGGACACAGATACGCAGTATTTT.

This clonotype was observed at least ten times. The CDR3 coding sequence is TGTGCCAGCAGCGTGACAGGGTTAAGAGCTTTCTTT. This encodes CASSVTGLRAFF. The chain links TRBV11-2 to TRBJ1-1, with 7 nucleotides matching TRBD1. Losses at the gene ends were 5 bases for V and 10 bases for J; bases not matched to a gene: 7. This CDR3 comprises 12 residues. Germline assignment: CDR1 SGHAT and CDR2 FQNNGV.

V and J are TRBV30 and TRBJ2-3; 8 bases match TRBD2. There are 16 residues in the CDR3. CDR1 and CDR2 (germline): GTSNPN, SVGIG (reference sequence). The junction had 13 bases not matched to a gene; V was cut back by 0 bases and J by 8 bases. CDR3 region: CAWSVLISGGAGTQYF. CDR3 nucleotides: TGTGCCTGGAGTGTACTTATATCGGGGGGGGCCGGTACGCAGTATTTT.